This T cell receptor (beta chain) was retrieved from a study of shared clonotypes between healthy human individuals. Study-wide background: Researchers drew samples from two women and three men aged 18 to 49.

About this clone itself: The antigen is unknown. The same CDR3 also results from other DNA sequences found in this sample.

The data were produced by immunoSEQ multiplex PCR, yet TCRdb's version contains in-frame clones alone and is incomplete. The sample includes around 2,100,000 clones, about 95% of them seen just once. Regarding the study as a whole: Few donors limited the genetic and exposure-history diversity represented. In general, naive subsets displayed greater estimated richness than memory subsets did.

Naive CD8 populations comprised CD45RO-negative cells positively selected for CCR7, excluding terminally differentiated effector memory CD45RA+ cells. Free of recent acute infections or vaccinations, the donors were healthy HIV-negative adults. The TCR was taken from a man between 18 and 35 years old in good health. The sequenced material came from naive CD8+ T cells sorted from blood.

CDR3 DNA: TGTGCCAGCAGCTCCTCAGAGACCCAGTACTTC. This translates into CASSSSETQYF. The V gene is TRBV11-2, the J gene TRBJ2-5; no definite D call. CDR1 and CDR2 from the germline V gene are SGHAT and FQNNGV. Trimming cost V 4 bases and J 4 bases, with 4 bases left between them. The CDR3 spans 11 residues.